Listed here is a single T cell receptor beta chain. These data originate in a study of blood T cell repertoires in COVID-19. In the study overall: Donors of Cohort 3 who recovered were those that had two negative PCRs, clearance, or symptom resolution. From T cells, B-cell-depleted T cells, or PBMCs came the material, which was cDNA or gDNA.

Per the study methods: Estimated nucleated cell counts came from reference gene primer amplification. Sequencing used immunoSEQ multiplex PCR; TCRdb keeps in-frame clones, though not all of them. V and J calls and clone size follow that table, whereas D and trimming were derived from the DNA. Among 150,000 to 200,000 clones listed, more than 85% were seen once. V dropped 4 bases and J dropped 4; count of bases not matched to a gene: 17. Looked up from germline, CDR1 is LNHDA and CDR2 is SQIVND (reference sequence). The CDR3 spans 18 residues. This sequence was found in a woman aged 40 to 50 in a cohort exposed to, infected with or recovered from COVID-19 (not recorded which). The specimen sequenced was PBMCs or T cells enriched from blood (not recorded which). V is TRBV19 and J is TRBJ1-2, with 8 bases matching TRBD1. The CDR3 here is CASSNSPVTGASRYGYTF. DNA of the CDR3: TGTGCCAGTAGTAACTCGCCGGTGACAGGGGCCTCCCGCTATGGCTACACCTTC.